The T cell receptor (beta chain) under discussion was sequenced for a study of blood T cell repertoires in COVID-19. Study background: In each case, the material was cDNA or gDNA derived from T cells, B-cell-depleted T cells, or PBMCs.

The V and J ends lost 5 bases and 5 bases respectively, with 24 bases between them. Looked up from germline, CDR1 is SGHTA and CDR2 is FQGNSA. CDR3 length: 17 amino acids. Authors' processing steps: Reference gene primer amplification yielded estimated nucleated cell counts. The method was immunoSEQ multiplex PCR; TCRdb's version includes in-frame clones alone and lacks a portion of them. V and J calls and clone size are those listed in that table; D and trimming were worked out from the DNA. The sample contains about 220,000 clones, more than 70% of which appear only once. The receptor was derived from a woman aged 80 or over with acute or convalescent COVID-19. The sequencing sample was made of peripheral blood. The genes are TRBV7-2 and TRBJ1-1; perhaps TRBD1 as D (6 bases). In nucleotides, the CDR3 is TGTGCCAGCAGCCGCCAGGGCACAGGGAATCAGGAGACTGAAGCTTTCTTT. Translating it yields CASSRQGTGNQETEAFF. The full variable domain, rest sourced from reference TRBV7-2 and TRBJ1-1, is GAGVSQSPSNKVTEKGKDVELRCDPISGHTALYWYRQSLGQGLEFLIYFQGNSAPDKSGLPSDRFSAERTGGSVSTLTIQRTQQEDSAVYLCASSRQGTGNQETEAFFGQGTRLTVV.